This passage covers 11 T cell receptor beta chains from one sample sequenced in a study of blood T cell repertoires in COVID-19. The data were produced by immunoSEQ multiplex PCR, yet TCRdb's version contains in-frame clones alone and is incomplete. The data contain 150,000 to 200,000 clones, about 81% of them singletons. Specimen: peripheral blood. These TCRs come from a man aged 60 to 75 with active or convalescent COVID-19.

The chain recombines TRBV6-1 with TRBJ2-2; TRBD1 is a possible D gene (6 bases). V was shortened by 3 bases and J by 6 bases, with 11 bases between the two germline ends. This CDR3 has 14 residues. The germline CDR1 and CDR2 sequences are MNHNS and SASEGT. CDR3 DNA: TGTGCCAGCAGTGACACAGGGTTGCCCGGGGAGCTGTTTTTT. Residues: CASSDTGLPGELFF.

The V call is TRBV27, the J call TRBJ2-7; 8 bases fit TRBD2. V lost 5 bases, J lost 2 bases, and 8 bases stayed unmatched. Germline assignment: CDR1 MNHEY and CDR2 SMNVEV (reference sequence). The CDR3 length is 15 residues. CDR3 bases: TGTGCCAGCAGTCTCACTAGCGGATACGCCTACGAGCAGTACTTC. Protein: CASSLTSGYAYEQYF.

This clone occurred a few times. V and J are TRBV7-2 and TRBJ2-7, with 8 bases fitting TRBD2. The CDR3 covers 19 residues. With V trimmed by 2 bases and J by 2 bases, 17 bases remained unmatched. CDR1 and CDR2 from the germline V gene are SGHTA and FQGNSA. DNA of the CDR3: TGTGCCAGCAGCTTAAAGTCGACTAGCGAATTCGTATGGACCTACGAGCAGTACTTC. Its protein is CASSLKSTSEFVWTYEQYF.

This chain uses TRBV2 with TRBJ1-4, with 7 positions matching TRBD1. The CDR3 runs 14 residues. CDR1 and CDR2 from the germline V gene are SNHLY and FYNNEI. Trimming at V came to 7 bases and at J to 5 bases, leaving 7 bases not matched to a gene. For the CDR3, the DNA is TGTGCCAGCAACAGGGACAGAGGAAATGAAAAACTGTTTTTT. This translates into CASNRDRGNEKLFF.

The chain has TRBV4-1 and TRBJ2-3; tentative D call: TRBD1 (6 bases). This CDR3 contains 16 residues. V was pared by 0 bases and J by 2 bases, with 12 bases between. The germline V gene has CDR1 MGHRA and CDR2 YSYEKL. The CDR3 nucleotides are TGCGCCAGCAGCCAAGATGTCGGGGACACCACAGATACGCAGTATTTT. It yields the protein CASSQDVGDTTDTQYF.

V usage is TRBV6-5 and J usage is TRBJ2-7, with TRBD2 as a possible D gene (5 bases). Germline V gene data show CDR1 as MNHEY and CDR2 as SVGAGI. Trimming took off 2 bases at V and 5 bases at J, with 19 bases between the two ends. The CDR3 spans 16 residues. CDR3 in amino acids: CASSYSSSRSLNEQYF. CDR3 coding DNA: TGTGCCAGCAGTTACAGTTCTAGCAGGAGTCTCAACGAGCAGTACTTC.

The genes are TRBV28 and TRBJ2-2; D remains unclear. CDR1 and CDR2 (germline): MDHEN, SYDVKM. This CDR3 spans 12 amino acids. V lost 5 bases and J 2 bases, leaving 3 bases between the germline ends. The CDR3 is CASSSNTGELFF. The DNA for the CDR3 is TGTGCCAGCAGTAGCAACACCGGGGAGCTGTTTTTT.

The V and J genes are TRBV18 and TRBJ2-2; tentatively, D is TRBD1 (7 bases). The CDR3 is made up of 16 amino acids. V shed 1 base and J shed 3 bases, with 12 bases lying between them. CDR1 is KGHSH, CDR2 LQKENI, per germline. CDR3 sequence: CASSPLQGGYTGELFF. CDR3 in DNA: TGTGCCAGCTCACCACTCCAGGGGGGTTACACCGGGGAGCTGTTTTTT.

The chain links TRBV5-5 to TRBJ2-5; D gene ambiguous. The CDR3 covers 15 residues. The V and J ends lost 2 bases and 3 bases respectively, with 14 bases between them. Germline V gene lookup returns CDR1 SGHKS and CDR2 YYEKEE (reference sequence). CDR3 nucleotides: TGTGCCAGCAGCTTCCCACTTGGGCAGGAAGAGACCCAGTACTTC. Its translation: CASSFPLGQEETQYF. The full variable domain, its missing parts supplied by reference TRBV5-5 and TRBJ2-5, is DAGVTQSPTHLIKTRGQQVTLRCSPISGHKSVSWYQQVLGQGPQFIFQYYEKEERGRGNFPDRFSARQFPNYSSELNVNALLLGDSALYLCASSFPLGQEETQYFGPGTRLLVL.

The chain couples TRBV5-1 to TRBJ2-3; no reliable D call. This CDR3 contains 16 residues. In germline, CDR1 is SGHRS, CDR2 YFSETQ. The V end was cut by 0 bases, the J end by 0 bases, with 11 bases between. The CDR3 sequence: CASSLGSLSSTDTQYF. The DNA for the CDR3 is TGCGCCAGCAGCTTGGGGTCACTCTCTAGCACAGATACGCAGTATTTT.

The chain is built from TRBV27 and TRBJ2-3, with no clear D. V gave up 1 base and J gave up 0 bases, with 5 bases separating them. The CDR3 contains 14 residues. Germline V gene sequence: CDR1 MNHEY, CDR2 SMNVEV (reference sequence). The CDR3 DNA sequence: TGTGCCAGCAGTTTATTTCAGAGCACAGATACGCAGTATTTT. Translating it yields CASSLFQSTDTQYF.